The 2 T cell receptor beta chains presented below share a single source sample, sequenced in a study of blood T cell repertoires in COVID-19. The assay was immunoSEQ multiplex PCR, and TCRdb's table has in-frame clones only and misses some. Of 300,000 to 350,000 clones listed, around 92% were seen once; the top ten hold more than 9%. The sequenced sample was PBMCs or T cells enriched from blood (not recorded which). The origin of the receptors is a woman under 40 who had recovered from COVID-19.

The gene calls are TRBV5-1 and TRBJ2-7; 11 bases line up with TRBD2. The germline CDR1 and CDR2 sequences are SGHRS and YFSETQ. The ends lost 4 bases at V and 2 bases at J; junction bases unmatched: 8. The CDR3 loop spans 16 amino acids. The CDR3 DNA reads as TGCGCCAGCAGCCTAACCGCTAGCGGGAGGACCTACGAGCAGTACTTC. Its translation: CASSLTASGRTYEQYF.

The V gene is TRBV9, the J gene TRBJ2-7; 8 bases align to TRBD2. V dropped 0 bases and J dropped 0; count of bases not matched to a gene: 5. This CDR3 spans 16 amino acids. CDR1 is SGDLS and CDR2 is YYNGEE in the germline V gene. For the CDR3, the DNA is TGTGCCAGCAGCGTAGGGCTAGCGGGTCTCTCCTACGAGCAGTACTTC. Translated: CASSVGLAGLSYEQYF.